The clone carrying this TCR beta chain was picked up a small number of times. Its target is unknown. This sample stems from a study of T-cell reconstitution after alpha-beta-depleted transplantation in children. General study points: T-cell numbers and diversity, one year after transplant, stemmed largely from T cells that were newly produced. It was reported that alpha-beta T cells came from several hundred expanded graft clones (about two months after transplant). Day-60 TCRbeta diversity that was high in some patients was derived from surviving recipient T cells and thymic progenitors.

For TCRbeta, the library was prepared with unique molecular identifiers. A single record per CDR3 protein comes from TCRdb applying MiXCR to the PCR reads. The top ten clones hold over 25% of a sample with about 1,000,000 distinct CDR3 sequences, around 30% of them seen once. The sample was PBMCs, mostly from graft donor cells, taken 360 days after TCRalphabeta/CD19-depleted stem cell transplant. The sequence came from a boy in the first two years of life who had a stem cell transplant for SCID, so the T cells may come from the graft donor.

CDR3 protein: CASSFPSGKAYNEQFF. Written as DNA, the CDR3 is TGTGCCAGCAGCTTCCCTAGCGGGAAAGCCTACAATGAGCAGTTCTTC. This sequence joins TRBV11-2 and TRBJ2-1; 9 bases line up with TRBD2. The junction had 5 bases not matched to a gene; V was cut back by 3 bases and J by 2 bases. Germline CDR1 reads SGHAT; CDR2 reads FQNNGV. The CDR3 has 16 residues.